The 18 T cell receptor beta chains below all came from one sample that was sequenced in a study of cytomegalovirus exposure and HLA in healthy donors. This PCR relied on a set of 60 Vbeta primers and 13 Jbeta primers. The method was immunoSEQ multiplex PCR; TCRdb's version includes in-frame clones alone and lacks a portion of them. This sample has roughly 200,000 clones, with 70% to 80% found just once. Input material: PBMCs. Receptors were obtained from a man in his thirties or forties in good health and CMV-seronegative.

The CDR3 DNA follows: TGCGCCAGCAGCTTGGTAGGGCGGGCTAGCGCAGATACGCAGTATTTT. It specifies CASSLVGRASADTQYF. The chain employs TRBV5-1 and TRBJ2-3; D is possibly TRBD2 (6 bases). This CDR3 comprises 16 residues. Germline CDR1 reads SGHRS; CDR2 reads YFSETQ. V lost 0 bases to trimming and J lost 4 bases, with 15 bases between them.

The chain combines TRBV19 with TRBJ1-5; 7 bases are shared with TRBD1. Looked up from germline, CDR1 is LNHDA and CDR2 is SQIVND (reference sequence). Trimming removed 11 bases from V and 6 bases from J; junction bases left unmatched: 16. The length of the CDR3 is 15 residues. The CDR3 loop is CAAGGRGFFGQPQHF. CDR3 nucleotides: TGTGCCGCCGGGGGCAGGGGGTTTTTTGGTCAGCCCCAGCATTTT.

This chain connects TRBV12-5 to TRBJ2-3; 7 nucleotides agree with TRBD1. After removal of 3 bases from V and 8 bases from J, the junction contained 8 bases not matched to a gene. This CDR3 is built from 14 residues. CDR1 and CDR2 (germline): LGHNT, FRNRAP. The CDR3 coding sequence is TGTGCTAGTGGTTTAGGACAGGCCGTAAGTACGCAGTATTTT. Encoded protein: CASGLGQAVSTQYF.

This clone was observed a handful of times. The CDR3 DNA reads as TGCGCCAGCAGCCAAGATCTCCAGGGGGCGGTTAGGACCTACGAGCAGTACTTC. The encoded protein is CASSQDLQGAVRTYEQYF. The V gene is TRBV4-1, the J gene TRBJ2-7; TRBD1 aligns across 8 bases. Germline V gene data show CDR1 as MGHRA and CDR2 as YSYEKL. This CDR3 has 18 amino acids. J was trimmed by 2 bases and V by 0 bases; bases with no gene match: 12.

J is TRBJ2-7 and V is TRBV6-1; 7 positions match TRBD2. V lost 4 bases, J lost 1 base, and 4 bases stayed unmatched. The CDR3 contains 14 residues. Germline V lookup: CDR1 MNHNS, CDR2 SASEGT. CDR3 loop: CASSVAGESYEQYF. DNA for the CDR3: TGTGCCAGCAGTGTTGCGGGAGAGTCCTACGAGCAGTACTTC.

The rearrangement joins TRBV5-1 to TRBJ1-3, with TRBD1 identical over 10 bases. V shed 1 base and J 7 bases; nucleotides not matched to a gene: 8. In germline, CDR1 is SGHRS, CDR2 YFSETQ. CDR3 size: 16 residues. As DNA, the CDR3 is TGCGCCAGCAGCTTGCGAAGACAGGGGGCGGTTAACACCATATATTTT. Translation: CASSLRRQGAVNTIYF.

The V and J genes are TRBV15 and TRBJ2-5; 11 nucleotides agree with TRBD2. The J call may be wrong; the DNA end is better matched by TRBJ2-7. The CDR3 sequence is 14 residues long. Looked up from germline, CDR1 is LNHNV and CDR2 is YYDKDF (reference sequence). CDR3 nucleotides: TGTGCCACCAGCTCGGGACTAGCGGCCTACGAGCAGTACTTC. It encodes CATSSGLAAYEQYF.

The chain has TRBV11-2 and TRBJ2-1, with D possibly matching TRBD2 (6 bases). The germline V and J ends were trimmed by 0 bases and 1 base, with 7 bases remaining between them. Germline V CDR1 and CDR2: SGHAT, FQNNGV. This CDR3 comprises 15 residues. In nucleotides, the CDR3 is TGTGCCAGCAGCTTAGAGGGGGGATCCTACAATGAGCAGTTCTTC. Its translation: CASSLEGGSYNEQFF.

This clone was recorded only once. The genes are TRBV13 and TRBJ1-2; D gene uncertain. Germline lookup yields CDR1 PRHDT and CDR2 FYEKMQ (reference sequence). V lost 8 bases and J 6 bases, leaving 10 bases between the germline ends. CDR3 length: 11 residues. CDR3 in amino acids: CASSEGDGYTF. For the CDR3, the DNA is TGTGCCAGCTCGGAGGGAGATGGCTACACCTTC.

This CDR3 is CASSEMVTGGGLFF. In nucleotides, the CDR3 is TGTGCCAGCAGTGAAATGGTGACAGGGGGCGGTCTGTTTTTT. The rearrangement joins TRBV2 to TRBJ1-4; 10 bases fit TRBD1. Germline CDR1 and CDR2: SNHLY and FYNNEI. The length of the CDR3 is 14 residues. Trimming at V came to 2 bases and at J to 14 bases, leaving 8 bases not matched to a gene.

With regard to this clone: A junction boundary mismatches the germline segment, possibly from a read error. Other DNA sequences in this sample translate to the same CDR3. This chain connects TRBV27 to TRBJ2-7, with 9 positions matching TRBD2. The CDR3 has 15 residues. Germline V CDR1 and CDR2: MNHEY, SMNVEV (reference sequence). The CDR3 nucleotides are TGTGCCAGCAGTCGGACTAGCGTTCTCCCCTACGAGCAATACTTC. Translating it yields CASSRTSVLPYEQYF.

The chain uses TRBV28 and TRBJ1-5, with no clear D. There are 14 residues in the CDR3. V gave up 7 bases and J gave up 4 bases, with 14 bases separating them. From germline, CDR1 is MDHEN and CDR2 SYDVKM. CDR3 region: CASIAWTGNQPQHF. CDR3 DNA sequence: TGTGCCAGCATCGCTTGGACGGGAAATCAGCCCCAGCATTTT. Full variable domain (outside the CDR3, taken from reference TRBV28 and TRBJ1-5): DVKVTQSSRYLVKRTGEKVFLECVQDMDHENMFWYRQDPGLGLRLIYFSYDVKMKEKGDIPEGYSVSREKKERFSLILESASTNQTSMYLCASIAWTGNQPQHFGDGTRLSIL.

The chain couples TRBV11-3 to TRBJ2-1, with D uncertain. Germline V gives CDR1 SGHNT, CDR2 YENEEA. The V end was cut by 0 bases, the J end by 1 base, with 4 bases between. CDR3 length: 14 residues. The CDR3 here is CASSLDRSYNEQFF. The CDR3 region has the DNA TGTGCCAGCAGCTTAGATCGTTCCTACAATGAGCAGTTCTTC.

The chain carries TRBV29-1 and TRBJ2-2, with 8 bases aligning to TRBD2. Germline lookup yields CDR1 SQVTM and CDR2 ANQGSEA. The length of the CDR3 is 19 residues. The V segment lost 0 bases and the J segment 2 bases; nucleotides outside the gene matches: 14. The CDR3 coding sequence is TGCAGCGTTGAAGACAGGGCAGGGTCGCGGGAGGCCAACACCGGGGAGCTGTTTTTT. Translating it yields CSVEDRAGSREANTGELFF.

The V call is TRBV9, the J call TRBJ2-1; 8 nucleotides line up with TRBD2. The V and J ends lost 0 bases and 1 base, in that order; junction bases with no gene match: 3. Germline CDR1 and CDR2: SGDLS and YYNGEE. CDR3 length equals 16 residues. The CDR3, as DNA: TGTGCCAGCAGCGTAGCGCTAGCGGGTTCCTACAATGAGCAGTTCTTC. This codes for CASSVALAGSYNEQFF.

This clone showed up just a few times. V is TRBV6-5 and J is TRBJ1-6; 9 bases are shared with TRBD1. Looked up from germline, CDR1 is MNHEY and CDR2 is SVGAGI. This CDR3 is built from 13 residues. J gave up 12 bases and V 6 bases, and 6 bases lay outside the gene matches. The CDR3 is CASSRDRVEPLHF. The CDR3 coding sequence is TGTGCCAGCAGCCGGGACAGGGTGGAACCCCTCCACTTT.

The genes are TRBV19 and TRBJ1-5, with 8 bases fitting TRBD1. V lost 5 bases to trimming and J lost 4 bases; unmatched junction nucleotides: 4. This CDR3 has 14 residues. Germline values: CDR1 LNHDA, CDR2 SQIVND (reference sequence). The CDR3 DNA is TGTGCCAGTAGTGTAGGGACAGGTAATCAGCCCCAGCATTTT. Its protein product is CASSVGTGNQPQHF.

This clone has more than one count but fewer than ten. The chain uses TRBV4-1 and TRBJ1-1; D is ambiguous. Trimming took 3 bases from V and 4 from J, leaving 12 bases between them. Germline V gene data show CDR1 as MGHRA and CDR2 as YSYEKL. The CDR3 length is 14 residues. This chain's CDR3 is CASSHEHPVTEAFF. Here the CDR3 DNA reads TGCGCCAGCAGCCACGAGCACCCGGTCACTGAAGCTTTCTTT.